The 11 T cell receptor beta chains below were found in one sample sequenced in a study of blood T cell repertoires in COVID-19. The table came from immunoSEQ multiplex PCR; TCRdb's copy has only in-frame clones and leaves some out. The sample yields around 90,000 clones, about 85% seen once. The sequenced material came from peripheral blood. These receptor sequences come from a male donor with acute or convalescent COVID-19.

This chain links TRBV5-1 with TRBJ2-3, with D unclear. CDR1 SGHRS and CDR2 YFSETQ come from the germline V gene. The CDR3 has 12 residues. Between the trimmed V and J ends, which lost 1 base and 5 bases, there was a span of 5 bases. CDR3 region: CASSLSIDTQYF. The CDR3 bases are TGCGCCAGCAGCTTGTCAATAGATACGCAGTATTTT. Full variable domain (remainder filled in from reference TRBV5-1 and TRBJ2-3): KAGVTQTPRYLIKTRGQQVTLSCSPISGHRSVSWYQQTPGQGLQFLFEYFSETQRNKGNFPGRFSGRQFSNSRSEMNVSTLELGDSALYLCASSLSIDTQYFGPGTRLTVL.

This clone was detected only a few times. The chain links TRBV7-2 to TRBJ1-1; D perhaps matches TRBD1 (5 bases). CDR1 SGHTA and CDR2 FQGNSA come from the germline V gene. The ends were cut back, 0 bases at V and 6 bases at J, with 17 bases in the middle. CDR3 length: 16 residues. CDR3 residues: CASSLAGRVVKAEAFF. CDR3 bases: TGTGCCAGCAGCTTAGCGGGCAGGGTAGTAAAGGCTGAAGCTTTCTTT.

In this sample, this clone turned up once. The chain employs TRBV5-1 and TRBJ1-5, with D possibly matching TRBD1 (5 bases). CDR3 length: 14 residues. V shed 10 bases and J shed 3 bases, with 17 bases lying between them. Germline V gene data show CDR1 as SGHRS and CDR2 as YFSETQ. CDR3 DNA sequence: TGCGCCTCACGCCCGGGGGGTCTCAATCAGCCCCAGCATTTT. This translates into CASRPGGLNQPQHF. Filled out from reference TRBV5-1 and TRBJ1-5, the complete variable domain reads KAGVTQTPRYLIKTRGQQVTLSCSPISGHRSVSWYQQTPGQGLQFLFEYFSETQRNKGNFPGRFSGRQFSNSRSEMNVSTLELGDSALYLCASRPGGLNQPQHFGDGTRLSIL.

This clone is a singleton in its sample. The V and J genes are TRBV11-3 and TRBJ2-3; D may be TRBD1 (6 bases). V was pared by 5 bases and J by 7 bases, with 16 bases between. Germline V gives CDR1 SGHNT, CDR2 YENEEA. This CDR3 has 14 residues. The CDR3, as DNA: TGTGCCAGCAGCCAGGGGCTCGAAGGGTATACGCAGTATTTT. This gives the protein CASSQGLEGYTQYF.

The V and J genes are TRBV28 and TRBJ2-7; 11 nucleotides agree with TRBD2. CDR3 length: 16 residues. Germline lookup yields CDR1 MDHEN and CDR2 SYDVKM. The V segment lost 6 bases and the J segment 4 bases; nucleotides outside the gene matches: 11. The CDR3 nucleotides are TGTGCCAGCAGCCCTATTAGCGGGGGGGCCTTGTACGAGCAGTACTTC. Residues: CASSPISGGALYEQYF.

J is TRBJ2-7 and V is TRBV5-4, with D possibly matching TRBD2 (6 bases). CDR3 size: 12 residues. The germline V gene encodes CDR1 SGHNT and CDR2 YYREEE (reference sequence). The V gene lost 4 bases and the J gene lost 9 bases, with 14 bases spanning the gap. CDR3 nucleotide sequence: TGTGCCAGCAGCCCGTTCAGGGAGGCGCAGTACTTC. Amino acids: CASSPFREAQYF.

The V gene is TRBV10-3, the J gene TRBJ1-1; D is possibly TRBD1 (6 bases). The CDR3 is 15 residues long. V was shortened by 2 bases and J by 5 bases, with 15 bases between the two germline ends. The V gene's germline CDR1 is ENHRY and CDR2 SYGVKD. CDR3 nucleotide sequence: TGTGCCATCAGTGAGCCCCACAGGGAGGGAACTGAAGCTTTCTTT. It specifies CAISEPHREGTEAFF.

The chain joins TRBV19 to TRBJ2-2; D perhaps matches TRBD1 (5 bases). CDR3 length: 16 amino acids. Germline V gene data show CDR1 as LNHDA and CDR2 as SQIVND (reference sequence). Trimming left V 1 base short and J 0 bases short, with 9 bases between. The CDR3 here is CASSIGGRTNTGELFF. Written as DNA, the CDR3 is TGTGCCAGTAGTATAGGGGGCAGGACGAACACCGGGGAGCTGTTTTTT.

J is TRBJ1-6 and V is TRBV4-1; 8 bases are a match to TRBD1. Germline loops: CDR1 MGHRA, CDR2 YSYEKL. V was pared by 0 bases and J by 0 bases, with 7 bases of the junction left unmatched. CDR3 length equals 19 residues. CDR3 residues: CASSQDRGDRNSYNSPLHF. For the CDR3, the DNA is TGCGCCAGCAGCCAAGACAGGGGGGACAGGAACTCCTATAATTCACCCCTCCACTTT.

The chain has TRBV19 and TRBJ1-2; unclear D gene. Trimming cost V 0 bases and J 8 bases, with 16 bases left between them. Germline values: CDR1 LNHDA, CDR2 SQIVND (reference sequence). This CDR3 is 15 amino acids long. This CDR3 reads CASSIDQRQPAGYTF. CDR3 coding DNA: TGTGCCAGTAGTATAGATCAGAGGCAGCCAGCGGGCTACACCTTC. The full variable domain, completed using reference TRBV19 and TRBJ1-2, is DGGITQSPKYLFRKEGQNVTLSCEQNLNHDAMYWYRQDPGQGLRLIYYSQIVNDFQKGDIAEGYSVSREKKESFPLTVTSAQKNPTAFYLCASSIDQRQPAGYTFGSGTRLTVV.

This chain connects TRBV18 to TRBJ2-2; D perhaps matches TRBD2 (7 bases). Looked up from germline, CDR1 is KGHSH and CDR2 is LQKENI. The CDR3 runs to 14 residues. Trimming took 6 bases from V and 4 from J, leaving 12 bases between them. CDR3 nucleotide sequence: TGTGCCAGCTCCCCGGCGGGGGCCACCGGGGAGCTGTTTTTT. Translation: CASSPAGATGELFF.